The source of this T cell receptor beta chain is a study of CD8+CD57+ T cells in acquired aplastic anemia. Study-wide context: Sorted CD4+ and CD8+ cells yielded around 3.3 ug of DNA on average. Average CD4+ read depth in healthy donors was 9.5 million to 13 million reads.

Concerning this clonotype: Its antigen remains unidentified.

Findings and limits, study-wide: The CD8+ Simpson's diversity of patients and controls was not significantly different. About 30 shared CD8+ CDR3s appeared highly expressed within patients' immunodominant clones.

It was genomic DNA that served as the template for profiling TCR beta VDJ and CDR3. TCRdb passed the reads through MiXCR, listing each CDR3 protein once. Of about 190,000 distinct CDR3 sequences in the sample, less than 70% are singletons; the top ten hold about 16%. Sequenced material: sorted CD4+, CD8+, or CD8+CD57+ T cells (not recorded which) from PBMCs. This TCR derives from a human donor in good health, serving as a control.

DNA of the CDR3: TGTGCCAGCAGTTACTCTGCTAGCGGGACCACCTACGAGCAGTACTTC. Its translation is CASSYSASGTTYEQYF. The chain links TRBV6-5 to TRBJ2-7; 9 bases map to TRBD2. The trim removed 0 bases at V and 2 bases at J, leaving 5 bases unmatched. Germline V CDR1 and CDR2: MNHEY, SVGAGI. This CDR3 has 16 amino acids.